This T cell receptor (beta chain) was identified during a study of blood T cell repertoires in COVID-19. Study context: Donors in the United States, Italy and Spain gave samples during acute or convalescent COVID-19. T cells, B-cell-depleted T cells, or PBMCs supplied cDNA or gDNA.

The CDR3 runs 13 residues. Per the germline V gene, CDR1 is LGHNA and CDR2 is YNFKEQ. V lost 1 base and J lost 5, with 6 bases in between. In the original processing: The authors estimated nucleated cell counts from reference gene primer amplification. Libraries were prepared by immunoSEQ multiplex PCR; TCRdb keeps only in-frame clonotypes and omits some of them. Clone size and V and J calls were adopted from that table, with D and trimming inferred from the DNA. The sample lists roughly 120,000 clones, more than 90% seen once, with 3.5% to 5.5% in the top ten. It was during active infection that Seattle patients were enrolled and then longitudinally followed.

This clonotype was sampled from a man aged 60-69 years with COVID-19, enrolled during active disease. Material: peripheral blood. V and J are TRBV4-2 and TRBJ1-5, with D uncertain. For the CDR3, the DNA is TGTGCCAGCAGCCAAGTCCGGGATCAGCCCCAGCATTTT. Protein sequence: CASSQVRDQPQHF.